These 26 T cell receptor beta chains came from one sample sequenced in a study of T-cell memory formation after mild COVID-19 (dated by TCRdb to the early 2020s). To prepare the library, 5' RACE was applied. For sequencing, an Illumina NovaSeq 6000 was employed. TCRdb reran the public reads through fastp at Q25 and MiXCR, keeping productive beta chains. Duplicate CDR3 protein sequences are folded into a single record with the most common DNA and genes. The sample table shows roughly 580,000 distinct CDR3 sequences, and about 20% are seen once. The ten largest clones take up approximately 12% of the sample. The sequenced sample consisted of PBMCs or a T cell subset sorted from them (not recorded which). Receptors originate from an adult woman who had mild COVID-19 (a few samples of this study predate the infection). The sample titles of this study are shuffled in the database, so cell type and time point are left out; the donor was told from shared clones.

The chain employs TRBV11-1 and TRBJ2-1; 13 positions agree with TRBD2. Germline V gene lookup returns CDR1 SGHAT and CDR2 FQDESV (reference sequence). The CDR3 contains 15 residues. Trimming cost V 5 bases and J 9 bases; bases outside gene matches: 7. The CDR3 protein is CASSLRLAGGIEQFF. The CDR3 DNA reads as TGTGCCAGCAGCCTCAGACTAGCGGGAGGTATTGAGCAGTTCTTC.

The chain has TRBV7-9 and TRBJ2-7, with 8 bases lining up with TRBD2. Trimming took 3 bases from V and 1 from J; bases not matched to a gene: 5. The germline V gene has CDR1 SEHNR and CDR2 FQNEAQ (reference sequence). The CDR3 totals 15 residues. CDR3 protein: CASSFPGLGSYEQYF. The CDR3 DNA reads TGTGCCAGCAGCTTCCCGGGACTAGGATCCTACGAGCAGTACTTC. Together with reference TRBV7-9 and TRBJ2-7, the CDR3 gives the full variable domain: DTGVSQNPRHKITKRGQNVTFRCDPISEHNRLYWYRQTLGQGPEFLTYFQNEAQLEKSRLLSDRFSAERPKGSFSTLEIQRTEQGDSAMYLCASSFPGLGSYEQYFGPGTRLTVT.

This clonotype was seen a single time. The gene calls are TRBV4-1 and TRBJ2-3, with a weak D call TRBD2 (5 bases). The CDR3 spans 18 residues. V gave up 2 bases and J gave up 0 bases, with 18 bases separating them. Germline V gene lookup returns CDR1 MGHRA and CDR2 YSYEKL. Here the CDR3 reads CASSQPWLREISTDTQYF. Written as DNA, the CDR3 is TGCGCCAGCAGCCAACCATGGCTTCGGGAAATAAGCACAGATACGCAGTATTTT.

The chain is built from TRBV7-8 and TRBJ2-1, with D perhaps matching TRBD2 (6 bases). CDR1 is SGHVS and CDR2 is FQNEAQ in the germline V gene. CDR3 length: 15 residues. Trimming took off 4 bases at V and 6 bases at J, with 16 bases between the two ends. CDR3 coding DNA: TGTGCCAGCAGCTCAACCGGGGCCGGGGGCAATGAGCAGTTCTTC. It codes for CASSSTGAGGNEQFF. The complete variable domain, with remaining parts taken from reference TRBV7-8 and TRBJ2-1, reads GAGVSQSPRYKVAKRGQDVALRCDPISGHVSLFWYQQALGQGPEFLTYFQNEAQLDKSGLPSDRFFAERPEGSVSTLKIQRTQQEDSAVYLCASSSTGAGGNEQFFGPGTRLTVL.

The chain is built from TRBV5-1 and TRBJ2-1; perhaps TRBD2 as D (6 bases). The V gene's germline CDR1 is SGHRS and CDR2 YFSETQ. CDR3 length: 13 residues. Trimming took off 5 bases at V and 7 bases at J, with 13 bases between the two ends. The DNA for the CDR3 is TGCGCCAGCAGGCCGGGAGCTAAGAATGAGCAGTTCTTC. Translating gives CASRPGAKNEQFF.

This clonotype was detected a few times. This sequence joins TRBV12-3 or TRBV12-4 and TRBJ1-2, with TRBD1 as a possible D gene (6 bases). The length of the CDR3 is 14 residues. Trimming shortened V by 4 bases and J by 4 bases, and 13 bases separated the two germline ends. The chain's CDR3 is CASSSGTFSYGYTF. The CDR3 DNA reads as TGTGCCAGCAGTTCAGGGACATTCTCCTATGGCTACACCTTC.

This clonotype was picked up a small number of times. CDR3 nucleotides: TGTGCCAGCAGACGAGGGGCAGGGGGGAAAGGGGACATTCAGTACTTC. Translation: CASRRGAGGKGDIQYF. The V call is TRBV6-5, the J call TRBJ2-4, with a weak D call TRBD1 (7 bases). V shed 6 bases and J shed 8 bases, with 23 bases lying between them. CDR3 length equals 16 residues. The V gene's germline CDR1 is MNHEY and CDR2 SVGAGI.

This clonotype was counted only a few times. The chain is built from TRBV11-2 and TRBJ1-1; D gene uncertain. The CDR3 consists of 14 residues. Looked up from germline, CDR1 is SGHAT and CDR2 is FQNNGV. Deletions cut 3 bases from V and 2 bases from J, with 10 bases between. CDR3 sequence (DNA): TGTGCCAGCAGCTTTCGGGCGACCAACACTGAAGCTTTCTTT. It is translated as CASSFRATNTEAFF. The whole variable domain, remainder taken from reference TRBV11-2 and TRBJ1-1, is EAGVAQSPRYKIIEKRQSVAFWCNPISGHATLYWYQQILGQGPKLLIQFQNNGVVDDSQLPKDRFSAERLKGVDSTLKIQPAKLEDSAVYLCASSFRATNTEAFFGQGTRLTVV.

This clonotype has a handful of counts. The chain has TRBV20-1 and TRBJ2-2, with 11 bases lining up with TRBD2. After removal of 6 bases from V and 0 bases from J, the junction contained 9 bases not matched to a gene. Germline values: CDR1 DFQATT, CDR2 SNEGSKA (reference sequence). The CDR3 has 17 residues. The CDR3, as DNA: TGCAGTGCCAGGGGCGGGACTAGCGGAGCGAACACCGGGGAGCTGTTTTTT. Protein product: CSARGGTSGANTGELFF.

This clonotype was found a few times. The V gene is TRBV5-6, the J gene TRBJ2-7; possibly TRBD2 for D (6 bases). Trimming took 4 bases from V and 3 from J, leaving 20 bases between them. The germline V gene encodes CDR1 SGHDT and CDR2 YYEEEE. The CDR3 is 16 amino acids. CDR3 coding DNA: TGTGCCAGCAGCCCGACCCTTGGGGGGAACCGCTACGAGCAGTACTTC. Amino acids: CASSPTLGGNRYEQYF.

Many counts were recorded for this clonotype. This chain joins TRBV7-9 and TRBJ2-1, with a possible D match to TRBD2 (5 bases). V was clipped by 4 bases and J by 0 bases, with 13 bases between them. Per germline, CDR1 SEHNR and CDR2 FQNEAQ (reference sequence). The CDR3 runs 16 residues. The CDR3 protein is CASSSLAPPSYNEQFF. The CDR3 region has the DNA TGTGCCAGCAGCTCTTTAGCGCCTCCCTCCTACAATGAGCAGTTCTTC.

The CDR3 is CATSRALGLARETQYF. In DNA, the CDR3 is TGTGCCACCAGCAGAGCCCTCGGACTAGCTAGGGAGACCCAGTACTTC. This rearrangement joins TRBV15 to TRBJ2-5, with TRBD2 matching over 8 bases. The junction had 9 bases not matched to a gene; V was cut back by 1 base and J by 5 bases. The V gene's germline CDR1 is LNHNV and CDR2 YYDKDF (reference sequence). The CDR3 has 16 residues.

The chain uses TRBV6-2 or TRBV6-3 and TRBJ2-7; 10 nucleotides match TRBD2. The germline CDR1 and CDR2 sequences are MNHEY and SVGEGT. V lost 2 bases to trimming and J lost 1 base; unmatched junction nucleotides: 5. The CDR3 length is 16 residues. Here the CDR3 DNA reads TGTGCCAGCAGTTACGCTAGCGGGAGTCTTTCCTACGAGCAGTACTTC. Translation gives CASSYASGSLSYEQYF.

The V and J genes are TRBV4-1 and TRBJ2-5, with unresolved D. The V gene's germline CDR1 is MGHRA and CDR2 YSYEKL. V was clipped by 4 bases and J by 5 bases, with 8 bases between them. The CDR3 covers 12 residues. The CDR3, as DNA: TGCGCCAGCAGCCGGCCGGCGGAGACCCAGTACTTC. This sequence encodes CASSRPAETQYF.

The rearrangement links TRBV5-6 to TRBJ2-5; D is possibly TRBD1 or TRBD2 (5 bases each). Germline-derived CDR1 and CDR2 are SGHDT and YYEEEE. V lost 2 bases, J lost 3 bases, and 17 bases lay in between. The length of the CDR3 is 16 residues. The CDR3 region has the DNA TGTGCCAGCAGCTTCGGGGCATTTAGCACCAAAGAGACCCAGTACTTC. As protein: CASSFGAFSTKETQYF.

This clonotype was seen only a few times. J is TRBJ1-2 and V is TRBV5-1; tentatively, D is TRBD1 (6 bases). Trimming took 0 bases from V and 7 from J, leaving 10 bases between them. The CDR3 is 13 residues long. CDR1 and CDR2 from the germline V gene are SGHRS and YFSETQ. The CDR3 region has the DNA TGCGCCAGCAGCTTGGTGGGGGCCTCTGGCTACACCTTC. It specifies CASSLVGASGYTF. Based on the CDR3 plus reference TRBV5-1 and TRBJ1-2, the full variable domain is KAGVTQTPRYLIKTRGQQVTLSCSPISGHRSVSWYQQTPGQGLQFLFEYFSETQRNKGNFPGRFSGRQFSNSRSEMNVSTLELGDSALYLCASSLVGASGYTFGSGTRLTVV.

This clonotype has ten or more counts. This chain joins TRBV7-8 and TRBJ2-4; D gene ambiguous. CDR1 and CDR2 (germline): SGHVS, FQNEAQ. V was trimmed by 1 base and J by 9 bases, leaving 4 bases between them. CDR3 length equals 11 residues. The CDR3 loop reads CASSLGGIQYF. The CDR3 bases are TGTGCCAGCAGCTTAGGGGGCATTCAGTACTTC.

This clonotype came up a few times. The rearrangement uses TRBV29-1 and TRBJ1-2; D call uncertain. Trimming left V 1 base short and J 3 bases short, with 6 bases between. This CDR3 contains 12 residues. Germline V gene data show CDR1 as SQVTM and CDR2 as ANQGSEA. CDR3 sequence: CSVEVFDYGYTF. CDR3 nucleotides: TGCAGCGTTGAAGTCTTCGACTATGGCTACACCTTC.

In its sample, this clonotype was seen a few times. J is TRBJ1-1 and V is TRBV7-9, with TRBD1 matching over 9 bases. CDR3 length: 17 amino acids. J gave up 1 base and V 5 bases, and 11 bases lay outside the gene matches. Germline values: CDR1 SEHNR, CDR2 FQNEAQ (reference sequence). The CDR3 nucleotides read TGTGCCAGCAGCCAGGGACAGGGCGGTTTGAAGAACACTGAAGCTTTCTTT. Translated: CASSQGQGGLKNTEAFF.

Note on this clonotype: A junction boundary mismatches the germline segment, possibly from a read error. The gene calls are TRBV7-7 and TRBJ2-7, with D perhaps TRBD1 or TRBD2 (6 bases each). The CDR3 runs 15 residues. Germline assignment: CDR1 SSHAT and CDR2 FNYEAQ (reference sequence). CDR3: CASSASSGAQGEQYF. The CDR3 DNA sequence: TGTGCTAGCAGCGCCTCATCGGGGGCCCAGGGCGAGCAGTACTTC. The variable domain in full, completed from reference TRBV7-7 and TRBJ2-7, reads GAGVSQSPRYKVTKRGQDVTLRCDPISSHATLYWYQQALGQGPEFLTYFNYEAQPDKSGLPSDRFSAERPEGSISTLTIQRTEQRDSAMYRCASSASSGAQGEQYFGPGTRLTVT.

The CDR3 region is CSARDPAGQPQHF. The CDR3 DNA sequence: TGCAGTGCTAGAGATCCAGCAGGGCAGCCCCAGCATTTT. The rearrangement uses TRBV20-1 and TRBJ1-5, with D possibly matching TRBD1 (5 bases). Trimming took 0 bases from V and 7 from J, leaving 10 bases between them. The CDR3 loop spans 13 amino acids. From germline, CDR1 is DFQATT and CDR2 SNEGSKA (reference sequence).

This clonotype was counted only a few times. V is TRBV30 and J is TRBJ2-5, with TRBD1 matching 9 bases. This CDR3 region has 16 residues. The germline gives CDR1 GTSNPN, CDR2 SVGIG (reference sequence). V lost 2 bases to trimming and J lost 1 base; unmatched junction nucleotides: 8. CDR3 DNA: TGTGCCTGGAGTATTGGACAGGGGACGTTCCAAGAGACCCAGTACTTC. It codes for CAWSIGQGTFQETQYF.

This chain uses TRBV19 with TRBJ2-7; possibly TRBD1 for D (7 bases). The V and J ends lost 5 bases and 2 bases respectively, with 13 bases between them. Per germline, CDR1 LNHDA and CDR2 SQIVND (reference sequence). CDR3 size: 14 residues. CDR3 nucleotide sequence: TGTGCCAGTAGTGTACAGGGGAGGACCTACGAGCAGTACTTC. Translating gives CASSVQGRTYEQYF.

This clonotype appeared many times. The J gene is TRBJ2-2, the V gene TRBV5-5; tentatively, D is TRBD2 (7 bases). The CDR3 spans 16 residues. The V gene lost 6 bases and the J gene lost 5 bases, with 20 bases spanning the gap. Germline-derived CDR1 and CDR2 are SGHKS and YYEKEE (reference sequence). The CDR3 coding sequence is TGTGCCAGCACCATGAGCCGGGGGGCGGGGACCGGGGAGCTGTTTTTT. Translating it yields CASTMSRGAGTGELFF.

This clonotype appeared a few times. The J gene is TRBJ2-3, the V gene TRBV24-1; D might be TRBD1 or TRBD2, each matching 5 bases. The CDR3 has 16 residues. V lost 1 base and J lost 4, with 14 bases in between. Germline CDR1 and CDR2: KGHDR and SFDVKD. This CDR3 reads CATSDFSGSPSDTQYF. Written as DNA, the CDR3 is TGTGCCACCAGTGATTTTTCAGGGAGCCCCTCAGATACGCAGTATTTT.

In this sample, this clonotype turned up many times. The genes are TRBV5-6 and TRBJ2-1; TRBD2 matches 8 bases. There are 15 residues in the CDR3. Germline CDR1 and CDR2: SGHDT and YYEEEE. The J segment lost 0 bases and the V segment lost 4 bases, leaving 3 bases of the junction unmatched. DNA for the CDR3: TGTGCCAGCAGCGCTAGCGGGTTCTCCTACAATGAGCAGTTCTTC. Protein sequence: CASSASGFSYNEQFF.